The 21 T cell receptor delta chains reported below all come from one sample, sequenced in a study of gamma-delta T cells after stem cell transplantation (dated by TCRdb to between 2015 and 2016). Receptor amplification or capture employed RT-PCR. The instrument given in TCRdb is Illumina MiSeq. The public reads were reprocessed by TCRdb using CATT, and rows of matching DNA were later combined. In this sample the table shows about 1,500 delta-chain clones, around 5.4% of which occur a single time. Together, the top ten hold 40% to 55% of the sample. The sequencing input was gamma-delta T cells. These receptors were obtained from a human donor. It is not recorded whose cells these are; they may come from a transplant donor.

The chain joins TRDV2 to TRDJ1; TRDD3 matches at 11 bases. Trimming removed 4 bases from V and 0 bases from J; junction bases left unmatched: 12. Germline values: CDR1 GEAIGNYY, CDR2 EKD. The CDR3 sequence is 18 residues long. In nucleotides, the CDR3 is TGTGCCTGTGAGTTGTTGGGACTGGGGGATAAGTACACCGATAAACTCATCTTT. The encoded protein is CACELLGLGDKYTDKLIF.

This clone was detected only a few times. This chain links TRDV2 with TRDJ1, with 13 bases matching TRDD3. Germline CDR1 GEAIGNYY, CDR2 EKD. The CDR3 is made up of 24 amino acids. The junction had 31 bases not matched to a gene; V was cut back by 5 bases and J by 2 bases. The CDR3 loop is CACVPLISSLPSLGDTLATDKLIF. The DNA of the CDR3 is TGTGCCTGTGTCCCACTAATCTCTTCACTCCCGTCACTGGGGGATACGCTGGCTACCGATAAACTCATCTTT.

Remarks on this clone: The translation of this DNA and the TCRdb protein of a much larger clone differ at residue 10, probably owing to a read error; the protein shown here is translated from the DNA. This chain links TRDV2 with TRDJ1; D is ambiguous. CDR1 is GEAIGNYY, CDR2 EKD, per germline. The CDR3 extends over 16 amino acids. Trimming left V 0 bases short and J 4 bases short, with 17 bases between. The CDR3 nucleotides read TGTGCCTGTGACACCGTTGAAGATCAAGCGGACGATAAACTCATCTTT. Translating it yields CACDTVEDQADDKLIF.

This clone is medium-sized. V and J are TRDV1 and TRDJ1, with 7 bases lining up with TRDD3. The trim removed 4 bases at V and 0 bases at J, leaving 17 bases unmatched. Germline V gene data show CDR1 as TSWWSYY and CDR2 as QGS. This CDR3 is 19 amino acids long. In nucleotides, the CDR3 is TGTGCTCTTGGGGGACCCCGACTAGGGGGGGATCGCAACACCGATAAACTCATCTTT. Protein product: CALGGPRLGGDRNTDKLIF.

This clone was counted only a few times. A far more abundant clone sits one base away, making this likely a read error. Other DNA sequences within the sample encode an identical CDR3. The chain uses TRDV2 and TRDJ3, with TRDD3 matching over 11 bases. The CDR3 is made up of 21 amino acids. Germline V CDR1 and CDR2: GEAIGNYY, EKD. The CDR3 nucleotides read TGTGCCTGCGACACCGTAGTGGGGGATACGACCCCCCCCTGGGACACCCGACAGATGTTTTTC. Its translation: CACDTVVGDTTPPWDTRQMFF.

Remarks on this clone: TCRdb has a much larger clone's protein, which differs at residue 5 from the translation of this DNA, likely because of a read error; what is shown is the protein translated from the DNA. The chain has TRDV2 and TRDJ2; 12 bases line up with TRDD3. CDR1 and CDR2 (germline): GEAIGNYY, EKD. The CDR3 extends over 18 amino acids. V was pared by 3 bases and J by 0 bases, with 7 bases of the junction left unmatched. Here the CDR3 DNA reads TGTGCCTGTGACGCGGTACTGGGGGATACTACTTTGACAGCACAACTCTTCTTT. It translates to CACDAVLGDTTLTAQLFF.

For this clone: With a much larger clone just one base away, this may be a read error. Other DNA sequences in the same sample also yield this CDR3. The chain employs TRDV1 and TRDJ1, with 11 bases lining up with TRDD3. This CDR3 region has 18 residues. CDR1 is TSWWSYY and CDR2 is QGS in the germline V gene. The V segment lost 6 bases and the J segment 3 bases; nucleotides outside the gene matches: 15. The CDR3 nucleotides read TGTGCTCTTGGTGGACCTGGGGGATACCTGGTGACCCCCGATAAACTCATCTTT. It encodes CALGGPGGYLVTPDKLIF.

By share, this clone counts as medium-sized. The J gene is TRDJ1, the V gene TRDV1; 13 bases are shared with TRDD3. CDR3 length: 20 amino acids. Germline-derived CDR1 and CDR2 are TSWWSYY and QGS. V shed 4 bases and J 10 bases; nucleotides not matched to a gene: 24. The CDR3 nucleotides are TGTGCTCTTGGGGTAGGCCTTCCTATTTCGTACTGGGGGATACGACGGGGACTCATCTTT. This translates into CALGVGLPISYWGIRRGLIF.

This clone was seen more than once but under ten times. The protein TCRdb lists belongs to a much larger clone and differs from this DNA's translation at residue 12, which points to a read error; the protein shown is made from the DNA. The rearrangement uses TRDV2 and TRDJ1; TRDD3 aligns across 9 bases. After removal of 2 bases from V and 3 bases from J, the junction contained 12 bases not matched to a gene. The CDR3 is 17 residues long. Germline assignment: CDR1 GEAIGNYY and CDR2 EKD. CDR3 residues: CACDILGDPIKPDKLIF. DNA of the CDR3: TGTGCCTGTGACATACTGGGGGACCCTATCAAGCCCGATAAACTCATCTTT.

Remarks on this clone: This sequence is one base from a far larger clone and is likely a read error. The same CDR3 can be traced to other DNA sequences in this sample. This rearrangement joins TRDV1 to TRDJ1; 9 bases agree with TRDD3. Germline assignment: CDR1 TSWWSYY and CDR2 QGS. The CDR3 is 16 amino acids. CDR3 in DNA: TGTGCCCTTGGGGAACACCGCTGGGGGATCGTCGATAAACTCATCTTT. It codes for CALGEHRWGIVDKLIF.

Worth noting for this clone: The protein given by TCRdb reflects a much larger clone and differs at residue 13 from this DNA's translation, likely from a read error; the protein shown is the DNA's translation. V and J are TRDV2 and TRDJ1; 9 nucleotides agree with TRDD3. CDR3 size: 15 residues. Germline V lookup: CDR1 GEAIGNYY, CDR2 EKD. CDR3 nucleotide sequence: TGTGCCTGTGACACGGCCTTCCGGGGATACGATAAATTCATCTTT. It encodes CACDTAFRGYDKFIF.

This clone is categorized as medium-sized. This likely reflects a read error, since a far larger clone is one base away. This sequence joins TRDV2 and TRDJ1, with D unclear. The CDR3 totals 16 residues. Trimming took 0 bases from V and 4 from J, leaving 17 bases between them. Looked up from germline, CDR1 is GEAIGNYY and CDR2 is EKD. The CDR3 loop reads CACDTAEDQTDDKLIF. In nucleotides, the CDR3 is TGTGCCTGTGACACCGCTGAAGATCAAACGGACGATAAACTCATCTTT.

This clone was detected ten times or more. The rearrangement joins TRDV2 to TRDJ1; the match to TRDD3 covers 12 bases. The CDR3 covers 18 residues. Germline V CDR1 and CDR2: GEAIGNYY, EKD. Trimming removed 3 bases from V and 0 bases from J; junction bases left unmatched: 10. This chain's CDR3 is CACDPVLGDTPYTDKLIF. The CDR3 coding sequence is TGTGCCTGTGACCCAGTACTGGGGGATACTCCGTACACCGATAAACTCATCTTT.

This clone is medium-sized (0.01 to 0.1%) by share. The chain links TRDV1 to TRDJ1, with 12 bases identical to TRDD3. V lost 5 bases to trimming and J lost 1 base; unmatched junction nucleotides: 14. The germline gives CDR1 TSWWSYY, CDR2 QGS. CDR3 size: 19 residues. DNA of the CDR3: TGTGCTCTTGGGCGGGCGGGCCATACTGGGGGATACCCCACCGATAAACTCATCTTT. Translated: CALGRAGHTGGYPTDKLIF.

V is TRDV2 and J is TRDJ3; no clear D. Looked up from germline, CDR1 is GEAIGNYY and CDR2 is EKD. V was pared by 1 base and J by 0 bases, with 12 bases between. The CDR3 is 18 amino acids. CDR3 protein: CACDTMGPSSWDTRQMFF. CDR3 DNA sequence: TGTGCCTGTGACACAATGGGACCCAGCTCCTGGGACACCCGACAGATGTTTTTC.

As to this clone: TCRdb's entry gives the protein of a much larger clone, which mismatches this DNA's translation at residue 5, likely from a read error; the protein reported here is translated from the DNA. V and J are TRDV1 and TRDJ3; the D gene is possibly TRDD3 (6 bases). Germline V gives CDR1 TSWWSYY, CDR2 QGS. CDR3 size: 18 residues. V lost 4 bases and J lost 2, with 15 bases in between. The CDR3 is CALGGPSGGTWDTRQMFF. The DNA for the CDR3 is TGTGCTCTTGGGGGACCGAGTGGGGGGACCTGGGACACCCGACAGATGTTTTTC.

About this clone: A single base is all that separates this from a far larger clone, so a read error is likely. The sample has other DNA sequences that encode this CDR3 too. J is TRDJ1 and V is TRDV2; 11 nucleotides agree with TRDD3. This CDR3 has 17 residues. Germline V gene data show CDR1 as GEAIGNYY and CDR2 as EKD. In DNA form, the CDR3 reads TGTGCCTGTGACCCAGTACTGGGGGATAAGTACACCGATAAACTCATTTTT. Translated, it gives CACDPVLGDKYTDKLIF.

This clone was counted a few times. With a far larger clone one base away, a read error is the likely cause. Other DNA sequences within the sample encode an identical CDR3. The genes are TRDV2 and TRDJ1, with D perhaps matching TRDD3 (5 bases). The germline V and J ends were trimmed by 3 bases and 5 bases, with 15 bases remaining between them. Germline-derived CDR1 and CDR2 are GEAIGNYY and EKD. The CDR3 runs 14 residues. The CDR3 region has the DNA TGTGCCTGTGACCTTACTGGAATCACTGATAAACTCATCTTT. It encodes CACDLTGITDKLIF.

This chain uses TRDV2 with TRDJ1, with TRDD3 matching over 12 bases. This CDR3 comprises 19 residues. The ends lost 0 bases at V and 0 bases at J; junction bases unmatched: 10. Germline CDR1 reads GEAIGNYY; CDR2 reads EKD. The CDR3 DNA reads TGTGCCTGTGACACCGTGGGACTGGGGGATACTCCGTACACCGATAAACTCATCTTT. Its protein is CACDTVGLGDTPYTDKLIF.

This clone was seen a handful of times. This DNA translates differently at residue 13 from the TCRdb protein, which is that of a much larger clone; a read error is likely, and the protein shown is the DNA's own translation. The V and J genes are TRDV2 and TRDJ1; the match to TRDD3 covers 9 bases. The DNA end favors TRDJ2, so the J call may be wrong. The CDR3 covers 14 residues. Germline V CDR1 and CDR2: GEAIGNYY, EKD. The CDR3 loop is CACEALGDSDKLFF. CDR3 nucleotides: TGTGCCTGTGAAGCCCTGGGGGATTCTGATAAACTCTTCTTT.

This clone has only a few counts. The chain links TRDV2 to TRDJ1; 7 bases line up with TRDD3. Germline V gene data show CDR1 as GEAIGNYY and CDR2 as EKD. The CDR3 runs to 18 residues. The junction had 12 bases not matched to a gene; V was cut back by 0 bases and J by 0 bases. The CDR3 sequence: CACDTVLGDKRYTDKLIF. The CDR3 DNA reads TGTGCCTGTGACACCGTGTTGGGGGACAAGAGATACACCGATAAACTCATCTTT.